Each of the 18 T cell receptor beta chains below was sequenced from the same sample in a study of T cells after yellow fever vaccination (dated by TCRdb to between 2017 and 2020). The sample's treatment or condition label, decoded: live attenuated yellow fever vaccine strain. Libraries came from 5' RACE. Sequencing used an Illumina HiSeq 2500. TCRdb itself trimmed the public reads at Q25 with fastp, ran MiXCR and retained productive beta chains. Every distinct CDR3 protein forms one entry, paired with its most common genes and DNA. The sample table records hundreds of thousands of distinct CDR3 sequences; less than 15% of these occur just once. In total, the top ten clones hold roughly 13% of the sample. Sequences were derived from PBMCs, sampled on the day of the yellow fever booster vaccination. Receptors were obtained from a young man who received the YFV17D yellow fever vaccine.

J is TRBJ2-5 and V is TRBV4-1; the match to TRBD2 covers 9 bases. Looked up from germline, CDR1 is MGHRA and CDR2 is YSYEKL. There are 17 residues in the CDR3. The J segment lost 7 bases and the V segment lost 4 bases, leaving 16 bases of the junction unmatched. CDR3 loop: CASSPRWVSGRVGTQYF. In nucleotides, the CDR3 is TGCGCCAGCAGCCCAAGATGGGTTAGCGGGAGAGTCGGGACCCAGTACTTC.

The sample holds a few counts of this clonotype. The chain joins TRBV9 to TRBJ2-7; maybe TRBD2 (5 bases). The CDR3 extends over 13 amino acids. Germline V gives CDR1 SGDLS, CDR2 YYNGEE. With 3 bases removed from V and 5 bases from J, the gap between germline ends came to 12 bases. This CDR3 reads CASSAGILDEQYF. The CDR3 nucleotides are TGTGCCAGCAGCGCCGGGATTTTAGACGAGCAGTACTTC.

The sample holds a few counts of this clonotype. This sequence joins TRBV3-1 and TRBJ2-1, with 9 bases identical to TRBD2. There are 15 residues in the CDR3. Trimming cost V 1 base and J 6 bases; bases outside gene matches: 4. The germline V gene has CDR1 LGHDT and CDR2 YNNKEL (reference sequence). The CDR3 nucleotides are TGTGCCAGCAGCCAAGCTAGCGGGGCTGCCAATGAGCAGTTCTTC. Residues: CASSQASGAANEQFF.

The chain couples TRBV28 to TRBJ1-5; tentatively, D is TRBD1 (6 bases). With 1 base removed from V and 4 bases from J, the gap between germline ends came to 11 bases. Germline CDR1 MDHEN, CDR2 SYDVKM. CDR3 size: 15 residues. As DNA, the CDR3 is TGTGCCAGCAGTTTATTGTCAGGGGAAAATCAGCCCCAGCATTTT. Protein sequence: CASSLLSGENQPQHF.

This clonotype has at least ten counts. The chain is built from TRBV20-1 and TRBJ2-7; 9 nucleotides align to TRBD2. The V segment lost 5 bases and the J segment 3 bases; nucleotides outside the gene matches: 5. This CDR3 is built from 13 residues. From germline, CDR1 is DFQATT and CDR2 SNEGSKA (reference sequence). CDR3: CSAPGTSSYEQYF. The CDR3 bases are TGCAGTGCTCCCGGGACTAGCAGCTACGAGCAGTACTTC.

CDR3 protein: CASSVGRATDTQYF. The CDR3 coding sequence is TGTGCCAGCAGTGTTGGCAGAGCCACAGATACGCAGTATTTT. V is TRBV25-1 and J is TRBJ2-3; the D is unclear. Germline V gene data show CDR1 as MGHDK and CDR2 as SYGVNS. The CDR3 length is 14 residues. Between the trimmed V and J ends, which lost 4 bases and 2 bases, there was a span of 10 bases.

The J gene is TRBJ2-7, the V gene TRBV19, with 8 bases fitting TRBD2. The CDR3 extends over 14 amino acids. With 5 bases clipped from V and 5 bases from J, the junction kept 8 bases outside the gene matches. The germline CDR1 and CDR2 sequences are LNHDA and SQIVND (reference sequence). CDR3: CASSPGTSSNEQYF. The CDR3 DNA follows: TGTGCCAGTAGTCCGGGGACTAGTTCTAACGAGCAGTACTTC.

This clonotype has just a few counts. The chain combines TRBV5-1 with TRBJ2-7; no clear D. Germline CDR1 is SGHRS and CDR2 is YFSETQ. The CDR3 extends over 13 amino acids. Trimming pared 4 bases from V and 2 bases from J, leaving 10 bases between. The CDR3 sequence: CASSGDGPYEQYF. CDR3 DNA: TGCGCCAGCAGCGGCGACGGCCCCTACGAGCAGTACTTC.

The V and J genes are TRBV18 and TRBJ2-5, with 7 nucleotides matching TRBD2. The germline V gene encodes CDR1 KGHSH and CDR2 LQKENI. V gave up 6 bases and J gave up 4 bases; unmatched junction bases: 11. The CDR3 is 15 amino acids. The CDR3 coding sequence is TGTGCCAGCTCTCCGCCCCGGGGGGTTGGAGAGACCCAGTACTTC. The encoded protein is CASSPPRGVGETQYF.

Concerning this clonotype: The germline gene is not matched at one end of the junction; a read error may be the cause. The V and J genes are TRBV5-6 and TRBJ2-3; 9 bases align to TRBD2. Germline V CDR1 and CDR2: SGHDT, YYEEEE. The CDR3 covers 15 residues. CDR3 in amino acids: CASSSAGTSTATQYF. CDR3 nucleotide sequence: TGTGCCAGCAGCTCCGCCGGGACTAGCACAGCTACGCAGTATTTT.

This clonotype showed up just a few times. The chain combines TRBV20-1 with TRBJ2-7; possibly TRBD2 for D (6 bases). V dropped 6 bases and J dropped 2 bases, with 17 bases sitting between them. CDR1 DFQATT and CDR2 SNEGSKA come from the germline V gene (reference sequence). CDR3 length equals 14 residues. CDR3 DNA: TGCAGTGCCAGGCGGGGCGACAACACCTACGAGCAGTACTTC. Its translation is CSARRGDNTYEQYF.

The sample holds a few counts of this clonotype. V gene TRBV6-5 combines with J gene TRBJ2-7; 9 positions match TRBD2. This CDR3 is 14 amino acids long. V was pared by 5 bases and J by 3 bases, with 5 bases of the junction left unmatched. Germline V gene sequence: CDR1 MNHEY, CDR2 SVGAGI. The chain's CDR3 is CASSHLAGSYEQYF. In DNA form, the CDR3 reads TGTGCCAGCAGTCACCTAGCGGGGAGCTACGAGCAGTACTTC.

The gene calls are TRBV5-1 and TRBJ2-7; D might be TRBD2 (6 bases). Per the germline V gene, CDR1 is SGHRS and CDR2 is YFSETQ. This CDR3 contains 16 residues. Trimming stripped 5 bases from V and 0 bases from J, with 18 bases between. The CDR3 protein is CASRMGLGLTSYEQYF. The CDR3 DNA is TGCGCCAGCAGGATGGGGTTGGGACTTACCTCCTACGAGCAGTACTTC.

V is TRBV7-6 and J is TRBJ1-4; tentatively, D is TRBD1 (6 bases). Trimming cost V 2 bases and J 4 bases, with 14 bases left between them. The CDR3 loop spans 16 amino acids. Germline CDR1 is SGHVS and CDR2 is FNYEAQ. CDR3: CASSLNAGAVNEKLFF. The CDR3 DNA follows: TGTGCCAGCAGCTTAAACGCGGGGGCCGTTAATGAAAAACTGTTTTTT.

This chain links TRBV7-2 with TRBJ2-7; TRBD2 matches at 11 bases. The V segment lost 0 bases and the J segment 6 bases; nucleotides outside the gene matches: 7. Germline loops: CDR1 SGHTA, CDR2 FQGNSA. The CDR3 consists of 16 residues. The DNA of the CDR3 is TGTGCCAGCAGCTTAGCGCTTCTAGCGGGAGGCGGCGAGCAGTACTTC. Its protein product is CASSLALLAGGGEQYF.

This clonotype has only a few counts. This sequence joins TRBV19 and TRBJ2-3, with D maybe TRBD1 (6 bases). V gave up 9 bases and J gave up 4 bases, with 14 bases separating them. This CDR3 is 13 amino acids long. Germline CDR1 reads LNHDA; CDR2 reads SQIVND (reference sequence). CDR3: CASSSGTPDTQYF. The CDR3 region has the DNA TGTGCCAGCTCTTCCGGGACACCAGATACGCAGTATTTT.

This clonotype was counted between two and nine times. The chain combines TRBV19 with TRBJ2-5, with 9 nucleotides matching TRBD2. The CDR3 totals 15 residues. V lost 4 bases to trimming and J lost 1 base; unmatched junction nucleotides: 4. Germline V lookup: CDR1 LNHDA, CDR2 SQIVND (reference sequence). The CDR3 here is CASSTSGIGQETQYF. The CDR3 nucleotides read TGTGCCAGTAGTACTAGCGGGATCGGCCAAGAGACCCAGTACTTC.

This clonotype was detected many times. J is TRBJ2-5 and V is TRBV7-2; D may be TRBD2 (6 bases). There are 15 residues in the CDR3. CDR1 and CDR2 (germline): SGHTA, FQGNSA. Trimming took 3 bases from V and 1 from J, leaving 12 bases between them. CDR3 coding DNA: TGTGCCAGCAGCTTTTATACAGCGGGCCAAGAGACCCAGTACTTC. The encoded protein is CASSFYTAGQETQYF.